A single sample gave rise to the 30 T cell receptor beta chains below, sequenced in a study of blood T cells in healthy people across ages. PCR was performed a second time for about 7 to 12 cycles using a sample-barcoded 5' primer and a J-beta primer mix. TCRdb re-called the 5' RACE reads through MiXCR, storing one row per CDR3 protein. The sample contains around 690,000 distinct CDR3 sequences, 45% to 65% of which appear only once. The sequenced material came from blood. These receptors were taken from a man between 60 and 70 years old in good health.

This clonotype was found once. The chain combines TRBV24-1 with TRBJ2-2; tentatively, D is TRBD1 (6 bases). This CDR3 contains 13 residues. Germline V gene data show CDR1 as KGHDR and CDR2 as SFDVKD. V was trimmed by 9 bases and J by 4 bases, leaving 11 bases between them. The CDR3 coding sequence is TGTGCCACCGCACAACAGGGCACCGGGGAGCTGTTTTTT. Protein sequence: CATAQQGTGELFF.

This chain connects TRBV15 to TRBJ1-4; 7 nucleotides line up with TRBD1. V dropped 4 bases and J dropped 0; count of bases not matched to a gene: 8. Germline V gene lookup returns CDR1 LNHNV and CDR2 YYDKDF (reference sequence). The CDR3 has 17 amino acids. DNA for the CDR3: TGTGCCACCAGCACGACAGGGTCCCCCGCAACTAATGAAAAACTGTTTTTT. It is translated as CATSTTGSPATNEKLFF.

The sample holds many counts of this clonotype. The chain carries TRBV7-2 and TRBJ2-7; 9 bases are shared with TRBD2. Trimming took 1 base from V and 4 from J; bases not matched to a gene: 8. Looked up from germline, CDR1 is SGHTA and CDR2 is FQGNSA. The CDR3 extends over 16 amino acids. CDR3 DNA: TGTGCCAGCAGCTTAGTGGCGGGGGGGCCGGGATACGAGCAGTACTTC. Translation gives CASSLVAGGPGYEQYF.

The chain joins TRBV29-1 to TRBJ1-1; TRBD1 matches at 7 bases. CDR1 and CDR2 from the germline V gene are SQVTM and ANQGSEA. With V trimmed by 6 bases and J by 2 bases, 6 bases remained unmatched. The CDR3 has 13 amino acids. This CDR3 reads CSVKGQINTEAFF. For the CDR3, the DNA is TGCAGCGTAAAGGGACAGATAAACACTGAAGCTTTCTTT.

The chain uses TRBV20-1 and TRBJ2-3; D may match TRBD1 or TRBD2 (5 bases each). V lost 6 bases, J lost 1 base, and 14 bases lay in between. This CDR3 comprises 14 residues. CDR1 is DFQATT, CDR2 SNEGSKA, per germline (reference sequence). The CDR3 loop reads CSATSGQGTDTQYF. In nucleotides, the CDR3 is TGCAGTGCCACATCGGGGCAGGGCACAGATACGCAGTATTTT.

The genes are TRBV7-2 and TRBJ1-2; tentatively, D is TRBD1 (5 bases). Germline-derived CDR1 and CDR2 are SGHTA and FQGNSA. The V gene lost 7 bases and the J gene lost 3 bases, with 12 bases spanning the gap. This CDR3 has 13 amino acids. The CDR3 loop is CASTRDPYYGYTF. As DNA, the CDR3 is TGTGCCAGCACCCGGGACCCTTACTATGGCTACACCTTC.

With regard to this clonotype: Germline and junction disagree at one end, which may indicate a read error. The chain carries TRBV12-3 or TRBV12-4 and TRBJ2-7; 7 bases are shared with TRBD1. The CDR3 is 16 residues long. The CDR3 here is CASSLQGPPVSYEQYF. The CDR3 coding sequence is TGCGCCAGCAGTTTACAGGGGCCCCCAGTTTCCTACGAGCAGTACTTC.

V is TRBV7-2 and J is TRBJ2-2; no clear D gene. The CDR3 length is 15 residues. CDR1 and CDR2 (germline): SGHTA, FQGNSA. The V end was cut by 5 bases, the J end by 0 bases, with 10 bases between. In nucleotides, the CDR3 is TGTGCCAGCAGCCTTTCCGACCCGAACACCGGGGAGCTGTTTTTT. Its translation: CASSLSDPNTGELFF.

J is TRBJ1-1 and V is TRBV29-1; the D gene is possibly TRBD1 (5 bases). This CDR3 spans 13 amino acids. Germline values: CDR1 SQVTM, CDR2 ANQGSEA. V was clipped by 5 bases and J by 1 base, with 11 bases between them. In DNA, the CDR3 is TGCAGCGTTCAATCGGGGGGGAACACTGAAGCTTTCTTT. Its protein product is CSVQSGGNTEAFF.

At least ten counts were recorded for this clonotype. The chain links TRBV29-1 to TRBJ1-1; D might be TRBD1 (5 bases). Germline assignment: CDR1 SQVTM and CDR2 ANQGSEA. Trimming stripped 4 bases from V and 6 bases from J, with 12 bases between. This CDR3 has 12 residues. The CDR3 sequence: CSVGRTRAEAFF. The CDR3 DNA reads TGCAGCGTTGGTAGGACAAGGGCTGAAGCTTTCTTT. The whole variable domain, remainder taken from reference TRBV29-1 and TRBJ1-1, is SAVISQKPSRDICQRGTSLTIQCQVDSQVTMMFWYRQQPGQSLTLIATANQGSEATYESGFVIDKFPISRPNLTFSTLTVSNMSPEDSSIYLCSVGRTRAEAFFGQGTRLTVV.

This clonotype was counted between two and nine times. V usage is TRBV5-1 and J usage is TRBJ2-3, with TRBD2 as a possible D gene (5 bases). This CDR3 is built from 14 residues. Germline V gene sequence: CDR1 SGHRS, CDR2 YFSETQ. Trimming took off 1 base at V and 4 bases at J, with 10 bases between the two ends. The CDR3 here is CASSLRASPDTQYF. The CDR3 DNA follows: TGCGCCAGCAGCTTGAGGGCTAGCCCAGATACGCAGTATTTT.

DNA of the CDR3: TGCAGCGCCGTGGGGGGCGCTGGCTCCTACAATGAGCAGTTCTTC. Its translation: CSAVGGAGSYNEQFF. The chain recombines TRBV29-1 with TRBJ2-1; tentatively, D is TRBD1 or TRBD2 (6 bases each). CDR1 and CDR2 (germline): SQVTM, ANQGSEA. V dropped 7 bases and J dropped 0 bases, with 16 bases sitting between them. This CDR3 contains 15 residues.

CDR3 residues: CASDAGGLSYEQYF. The CDR3 bases are TGTGCCAGCGATGCAGGGGGCCTCTCCTACGAGCAGTACTTC. The chain is built from TRBV2 and TRBJ2-7, with 8 bases fitting TRBD1. The junction had 6 bases not matched to a gene; V was cut back by 8 bases and J by 0 bases. This CDR3 has 14 residues. Germline V gene sequence: CDR1 SNHLY, CDR2 FYNNEI. Full variable domain (missing parts from reference TRBV2 and TRBJ2-7): EPEVTQTPSHQVTQMGQEVILRCVPISNHLYFYWYRQILGQKVEFLVSFYNNEISEKSEIFDDQFSVERPDGSNFTLKIRSTKLEDSAMYFCASDAGGLSYEQYFGPGTRLTVT.

The chain employs TRBV25-1 and TRBJ1-2; perhaps TRBD1 as D (6 bases). Looked up from germline, CDR1 is MGHDK and CDR2 is SYGVNS. Between the trimmed V and J ends, which lost 1 base and 8 bases, there was a span of 11 bases. This CDR3 has 13 amino acids. The CDR3: CASSEWGRGGYTF. CDR3 bases: TGTGCCAGCAGTGAATGGGGGAGGGGGGGCTACACCTTC.

This clonotype showed up many times. This sequence joins TRBV29-1 and TRBJ2-1; 8 nucleotides match TRBD1. The length of the CDR3 is 12 residues. Trimming removed 4 bases from V and 10 bases from J; junction bases left unmatched: 6. Looked up from germline, CDR1 is SQVTM and CDR2 is ANQGSEA. In nucleotides, the CDR3 is TGCAGCGTTGGATACCGGACAGGGGAGCAGTTCTTC. Its translation: CSVGYRTGEQFF.

This chain joins TRBV20-1 and TRBJ2-5; no firm D call. The CDR3 is 11 residues long. Trimming pared 7 bases from V and 3 bases from J, leaving 9 bases between. Germline V gene lookup returns CDR1 DFQATT and CDR2 SNEGSKA (reference sequence). This CDR3 is CSGEREETQYF. In nucleotides, the CDR3 is TGCAGTGGGGAAAGGGAAGAGACCCAGTACTTC.

The rearrangement joins TRBV7-2 to TRBJ1-4; 8 positions agree with TRBD1. From germline, CDR1 is SGHTA and CDR2 FQGNSA. CDR3 length: 16 residues. The trim removed 0 bases at V and 4 bases at J, leaving 4 bases unmatched. The CDR3 DNA reads TGTGCCAGCAGCTTAGCAGGACAGGGTTTTAATGAAAAACTGTTTTTT. Protein product: CASSLAGQGFNEKLFF.

V gene TRBV21-1 combines with J gene TRBJ1-5; the table's D call, TRBD1, has no DNA check behind it. TRBV21-1 is flagged as a pseudogene. The CDR3 has 24 residues. The CDR3 is CASSPLGFVYIAIRVSGCGQPQHF. The DNA for the CDR3 is TGTGCCAGCAGCCCCCTGGGCTTCGTTTATATAGCAATCAGGGTCTCTGGGTGCGGCCAGCCCCAGCATTTT.

The chain recombines TRBV5-1 with TRBJ2-2, with D tentatively TRBD1 or TRBD2 (5 bases each). The CDR3 contains 16 residues. Trimming cost V 4 bases and J 0 bases, with 13 bases left between them. Germline V gives CDR1 SGHRS, CDR2 YFSETQ. In nucleotides, the CDR3 is TGCGCCAGCAGCCGCTCACAGGAGGCGAACACCGGGGAGCTGTTTTTT. It yields the protein CASSRSQEANTGELFF.

The chain carries TRBV29-1 and TRBJ2-5; the D is unclear. This CDR3 is 12 amino acids long. V dropped 2 bases and J dropped 2 bases, with 6 bases sitting between them. Germline loops: CDR1 SQVTM, CDR2 ANQGSEA. For the CDR3, the DNA is TGCAGCGTTGAACAGCAACAAGAGACCCAGTACTTC. This codes for CSVEQQQETQYF.

This clonotype appeared many times. The genes are TRBV27 and TRBJ2-1, with D perhaps TRBD1 (5 bases). This CDR3 contains 13 residues. Germline loops: CDR1 MNHEY, CDR2 SMNVEV (reference sequence). V shed 6 bases and J shed 2 bases, with 8 bases lying between them. As DNA, the CDR3 is TGTGCCAGCAGCTTAGGGGCCTACAATGAGCAGTTCTTC. Translating it yields CASSLGAYNEQFF.

J is TRBJ2-7 and V is TRBV3-1; TRBD1 matches at 9 bases. The ends lost 6 bases at V and 5 bases at J; junction bases unmatched: 5. CDR3 size: 13 residues. Germline CDR1 and CDR2: LGHDT and YNNKEL (reference sequence). In DNA, the CDR3 is TGTGCCAGCAGGCGACAGGGGGAGGACGAGCAGTACTTC. This gives the protein CASRRQGEDEQYF.

V gene TRBV27 combines with J gene TRBJ2-1; 8 bases match TRBD2. This CDR3 region has 16 residues. Germline CDR1 reads MNHEY; CDR2 reads SMNVEV (reference sequence). Trimming cost V 0 bases and J 6 bases; bases outside gene matches: 7. The CDR3 reads CASSLSFYGGGNEQFF. CDR3 sequence (DNA): TGTGCCAGCAGTTTATCGTTTTACGGGGGGGGCAATGAGCAGTTCTTC.

A few counts support this clonotype. This chain uses TRBV20-1 with TRBJ2-5; a possible D gene is TRBD2 (6 bases). Per the germline V gene, CDR1 is DFQATT and CDR2 is SNEGSKA (reference sequence). The CDR3 has 13 amino acids. The V gene lost 5 bases and the J gene lost 1 base, with 11 bases spanning the gap. The CDR3 nucleotides are TGCAGTGCTGGGCGGGGATTCCAAGAGACCCAGTACTTC. Amino acid sequence: CSAGRGFQETQYF.

The V call is TRBV6-7, the J call TRBJ2-5; 8 bases are a match to TRBD1. TRBV6-7 is an open reading frame, and its role is uncertain. V shed 5 bases, J shed 4 bases, and the junction held 12 bases outside the gene matches. The CDR3 has 16 amino acids. As DNA, the CDR3 is TGTGCCAGCAGTGCCTGGGGGAGGACAGGGCGAGAGACCCAGTACTTC. Residues: CASSAWGRTGRETQYF.

This chain connects TRBV28 to TRBJ2-4; 8 bases map to TRBD1. The J call may be in error: the DNA end matches TRBJ2-7 better. The CDR3 has 14 residues. Germline-derived CDR1 and CDR2 are MDHEN and SYDVKM. The CDR3 loop reads CASSLTGGAYEQYF. CDR3 DNA sequence: TGTGCCAGCAGTCTAACAGGGGGAGCCTACGAGCAGTACTTC.

Of note for this clonotype: An end of the junction does not agree with germline; a read error may underlie this. The chain combines TRBV20-1 with TRBJ1-4, with D unclear. The CDR3 sequence is 15 residues long. The germline CDR1 and CDR2 sequences are DFQATT and SNEGSKA (reference sequence). The CDR3 coding sequence is TGCAGTGCTAGAGATTATGGAGGAGCTAAGGAAAAACTGTTTTTT. Its protein product is CSARDYGGAKEKLFF.

This clonotype was picked up a small number of times. The chain has TRBV5-1 and TRBJ1-1; D may be TRBD1 (5 bases). The V end lost 3 bases, the J end lost 0 bases, and 9 bases lay between the germline ends. The CDR3 has 14 residues. Germline V gene lookup returns CDR1 SGHRS and CDR2 YFSETQ. The CDR3 DNA reads TGCGCCAGCAGCTCTAACAGGATGAACACTGAAGCTTTCTTT. Its translation is CASSSNRMNTEAFF.

This chain links TRBV5-1 with TRBJ2-1, with 8 bases identical to TRBD2. Germline V gives CDR1 SGHRS, CDR2 YFSETQ. Trimming cost V 4 bases and J 8 bases; bases outside gene matches: 8. The CDR3 has 14 amino acids. CDR3 coding DNA: TGCGCCAGCAGCCCCCGGGGGGGAGTCGATGAGCAGTTCTTC. It specifies CASSPRGGVDEQFF.

V gene TRBV18 combines with J gene TRBJ2-7; the D gene could be TRBD1 or TRBD2 (5 bases each). Germline lookup yields CDR1 KGHSH and CDR2 LQKENI. The V end was cut by 3 bases, the J end by 2 bases, with 14 bases between. The CDR3 has 15 amino acids. CDR3 protein: CASSPTGTPTYEQYF. DNA of the CDR3: TGTGCCAGCTCACCCACCGGGACCCCCACCTACGAGCAGTACTTC.